The text below deals with one T cell receptor (beta chain). Its antigen is unidentified. Method: immunoSEQ multiplex PCR; TCRdb's copy keeps in-frame clones and lacks some. The sample contains fewer than 150,000 clones, around nine tenths of which appear only once. The data stem from a study of T cell responses to AZD1222 COVID-19 vaccine. The junction had 9 bases not matched to a gene; V was cut back by 1 base and J by 4 bases. The CDR3 length is 16 residues. Germline CDR1 and CDR2: LGHNA and YSLEER. The study's findings and limits: Nearly half of spike-specific TCRs reportedly target unmutated variant regions.

This receptor was taken from an adult in good health. This material consisted of peripheral blood, taken on day 0 of AZD1222 vaccination. The J gene is TRBJ2-7, the V gene TRBV4-3; 8 bases agree with TRBD1. The CDR3 DNA is TGCGCCAGCAGCCAAGTGGGACAGGCTCCAGGGTACGAGCAGTACTTC. It yields the protein CASSQVGQAPGYEQYF.